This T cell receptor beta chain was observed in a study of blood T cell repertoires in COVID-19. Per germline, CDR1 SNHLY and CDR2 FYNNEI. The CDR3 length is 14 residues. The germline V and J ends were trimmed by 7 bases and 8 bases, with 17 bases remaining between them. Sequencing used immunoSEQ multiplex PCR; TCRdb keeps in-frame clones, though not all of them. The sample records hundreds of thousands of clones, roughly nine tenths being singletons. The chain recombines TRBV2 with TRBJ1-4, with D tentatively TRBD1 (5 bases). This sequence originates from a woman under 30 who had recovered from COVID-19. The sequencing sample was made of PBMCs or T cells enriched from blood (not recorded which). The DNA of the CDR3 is TGTGCCAGCACTCCAGGGTTGAAGAGAGAAAAACTGTTTTTT. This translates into CASTPGLKREKLFF.